The rows below give T cell receptor beta chains drawn from one sample of a study of cytomegalovirus exposure and HLA in healthy donors. Data came from immunoSEQ multiplex PCR; TCRdb stores just in-frame clones and leaves some out. The repertoire table contains around 110,000 clones. Sequenced sample: PBMCs. Receptor source: a middle-aged man in good health and CMV-seropositive. The CDR3 runs from the conserved cysteine through the conserved F or W. D genes are given only for firm matches.

cdr3_length: 14; v_call: TRBV6-6; d_call: TRBD1; j_call: TRBJ1-2; cdr3_nt: TGTGCCAGCAATCTCTCCAGGGGGCGCTTCGGCTACACCTTC; cdr3_aa: CASNLSRGRFGYTF
cdr3_length: 15; v_call: TRBV9; d_call: .; j_call: TRBJ1-3; cdr3_nt: TGTGCCAGCAGCGTAGAACCCCACAGTGGAAACACCATATATTTT; cdr3_aa: CASSVEPHSGNTIYF
cdr3_length: 15; v_call: TRBV6-5; d_call: TRBD1; j_call: TRBJ2-7; cdr3_nt: TGTGCCAGCAGCTCCCGACAGGGGGCGTTGAACGAGCAGTACTTC; cdr3_aa: CASSSRQGALNEQYF
cdr3_length: 14; v_call: TRBV28; d_call: .; j_call: TRBJ1-1; cdr3_nt: TGTGCCAGCACCTTGGGGCCGAAGAACACTGAAGCTTTCTTT; cdr3_aa: CASTLGPKNTEAFF
cdr3_length: 19; v_call: TRBV7-8; d_call: TRBD1; j_call: TRBJ1-4; cdr3_nt: TGTGCCAGCAGCCTCGAAATTAGACAGGGGATCAAGGGTAATGAAAAACTGTTTTTT; cdr3_aa: CASSLEIRQGIKGNEKLFF
cdr3_length: 14; v_call: TRBV15; d_call: TRBD2; j_call: TRBJ2-1; cdr3_nt: TGTGCCACCAGCAGCTTAGCGGGGCCCAATGAGCAGTTCTTC; cdr3_aa: CATSSLAGPNEQFF
cdr3_length: 16; v_call: TRBV7-9; d_call: TRBD2; j_call: TRBJ2-7; cdr3_nt: TGTGCCAGCAGCATGAGACCGGGACTAGGAATTCACGAGCAGTACTTC; cdr3_aa: CASSMRPGLGIHEQYF
cdr3_length: 15; v_call: TRBV6-1; d_call: .; j_call: TRBJ1-3; cdr3_nt: TGTGCCAGCAGTGAAAGGACAACCTCTGGAAACACCATATATTTT; cdr3_aa: CASSERTTSGNTIYF
cdr3_length: 16; v_call: TRBV6-1; d_call: TRBD1; j_call: TRBJ2-5; cdr3_nt: TGTGCCAGCAGTGCCGACCGGACAGGTTGGGGAGAGACCCAGTACTTC; cdr3_aa: CASSADRTGWGETQYF
cdr3_length: 17; v_call: TRBV18; d_call: TRBD1; j_call: TRBJ2-4; cdr3_nt: TGTGCCAGCTCACCGTTTCCGGGACAGGGCGGCAAAAACATTCAGTACTTC; cdr3_aa: CASSPFPGQGGKNIQYF
cdr3_length: 15; v_call: TRBV7-9; d_call: TRBD1; j_call: TRBJ2-7; cdr3_nt: TGTGCCAGCAGCCCCCCTTGGCAGGGGGCTTACGAGCAGTACTTC; cdr3_aa: CASSPPWQGAYEQYF
cdr3_length: 15; v_call: TRBV5-1; d_call: TRBD2; j_call: TRBJ2-1; cdr3_nt: TGCGCCAGCAGCTTGGGACTAGCGGCCTACAATGAGCAGTTCTTC; cdr3_aa: CASSLGLAAYNEQFF
cdr3_length: 14; v_call: TRBV18; d_call: .; j_call: TRBJ2-2; cdr3_nt: TGTGCCAGCTCACCCGACAGGAACACCGGGGAGCTGTTTTTT; cdr3_aa: CASSPDRNTGELFF
cdr3_length: 13; v_call: TRBV11-2; d_call: .; j_call: TRBJ2-3; cdr3_nt: TGTGCCAGCAGCGTAGCGGTTCTATCCCCCCAGTATTTT; cdr3_aa: CASSVAVLSPQYF
cdr3_length: 15; v_call: TRBV2; d_call: TRBD1; j_call: TRBJ1-5; cdr3_nt: TGTGCCAGCAGCTACAGGGGAGATGGCAATCAGCCCCAGCATTTT; cdr3_aa: CASSYRGDGNQPQHF
cdr3_length: 15; v_call: TRBV4-1; d_call: .; j_call: TRBJ2-7; cdr3_nt: TGCGCCAGCAGCCAAGGCCAGGGTCCCCAATACGAGCAGTACTTC; cdr3_aa: CASSQGQGPQYEQYF
cdr3_length: 16; v_call: TRBV14; d_call: .; j_call: TRBJ2-1; cdr3_nt: TGTGCCAGCAGCTCCCCGGGTAAGAGCTCCTACAATGAGCAGTTCTTC; cdr3_aa: CASSSPGKSSYNEQFF
cdr3_length: 13; v_call: TRBV11-3; d_call: .; j_call: TRBJ1-1; cdr3_nt: TGTGCCAGCAGCTTAGGGGGGCACACTGAAGCTTTCTTT; cdr3_aa: CASSLGGHTEAFF
cdr3_length: 15; v_call: TRBV19; d_call: TRBD1; j_call: TRBJ1-5; cdr3_nt: TGTGCCAGTAGTATACTCACAGGGGACAATCAGCCCCAGCATTTT; cdr3_aa: CASSILTGDNQPQHF
cdr3_length: 15; v_call: TRBV7-8; d_call: .; j_call: TRBJ2-5; cdr3_nt: TGTGCCAGCAGCTTAGGCCGGGGAGGGGGAGAGACCCAGTACTTC; cdr3_aa: CASSLGRGGGETQYF
cdr3_length: 13; v_call: TRBV5-4; d_call: TRBD1; j_call: TRBJ2-7; cdr3_nt: TGTGCCAGCCGGGACAGGAAAAACTACGAGCAGTACTTC; cdr3_aa: CASRDRKNYEQYF
cdr3_length: 13; v_call: TRBV10-3; d_call: TRBD1; j_call: TRBJ1-5; cdr3_nt: TGTGCCGTTGGGACAGGGAGTAATCAGCCCCAGCATTTT; cdr3_aa: CAVGTGSNQPQHF
cdr3_length: 16; v_call: TRBV7-6; d_call: TRBD2; j_call: TRBJ2-7; cdr3_nt: TGTGCCAGCAGCGTTAGACCGGGAGGGCCCTCCTACGAGCAGTACTTC; cdr3_aa: CASSVRPGGPSYEQYF
cdr3_length: 18; v_call: TRBV6-1; d_call: TRBD1; j_call: TRBJ2-7; cdr3_nt: TGTGCCAGCAGTGAACAGCTACGAAGGACAGGGGGCCTCTACGAGCAGTACTTC; cdr3_aa: CASSEQLRRTGGLYEQYF